Each of the 21 T cell receptor beta chains below was sequenced from the same sample in a study of control samples from healthy donors and cancer patients. Here immunoSEQ multiplex PCR was the method, and the copy in TCRdb shows in-frame clones only, minus some. The sample records 68,000 or so clones, 83% being singletons. The specimen sequenced was blood. Every receptor here comes from a man aged 55 to 69 in good health.

This chain joins TRBV7-9 and TRBJ1-1; D gene unclear. Trimming took 5 bases from V and 1 from J, leaving 11 bases between them. In germline, CDR1 is SEHNR, CDR2 FQNEAQ (reference sequence). The CDR3 extends over 14 amino acids. CDR3 nucleotides: TGTGCCAGCAGCCTCTTGTCAGAGAACACTGAAGCTTTCTTT. Amino acids: CASSLLSENTEAFF.

By sample share, this clone is medium-sized. J is TRBJ1-3 and V is TRBV10-3; D is undetermined. The length of the CDR3 is 16 residues. Trimming left V 3 bases short and J 0 bases short, with 12 bases between. CDR1 is ENHRY and CDR2 is SYGVKD in the germline V gene. The CDR3, as DNA: TGTGCCATCAGTGAACGGGTCGGAATCTCTGGAAACACCATATATTTT. It specifies CAISERVGISGNTIYF.

This sequence joins TRBV3-1 (or the pseudogene TRBV3-2) and TRBJ1-3; unclear D gene. Germline V gene sequence: CDR1 LGHDT, CDR2 YNNKEL (reference sequence). V lost 5 bases and J 1 base, leaving 12 bases between the germline ends. CDR3 length equals 15 residues. CDR3 protein: CASSFFAGSGNTIYF. CDR3 in DNA: TGTGCCAGCAGCTTCTTCGCGGGTTCTGGAAACACCATATATTTT.

The chain joins TRBV27 to TRBJ1-2; 7 positions match TRBD1. Unmatched junction bases numbered 8, after V lost 3 bases and J lost 7 bases. CDR3 length: 14 amino acids. Looked up from germline, CDR1 is MNHEY and CDR2 is SMNVEV (reference sequence). The CDR3 loop is CASSFRQGHGGYTF. CDR3 coding DNA: TGTGCCAGCAGTTTCCGACAGGGCCATGGTGGCTACACCTTC.

This clone turned up a few times. This chain joins TRBV18 and TRBJ1-2; D is uncertain. The CDR3 runs 13 residues. Germline V lookup: CDR1 KGHSH, CDR2 LQKENI. With 8 bases removed from V and 5 bases from J, the gap between germline ends came to 15 bases. As DNA, the CDR3 is TGTGCCAGCGGACCTCCGGGTTCTTATGGCTACACCTTC. This gives the protein CASGPPGSYGYTF.

The V call is TRBV14, the J call TRBJ1-1; D unresolved. V was pared by 4 bases and J by 1 base, with 7 bases between. Germline CDR1 reads SGHDN; CDR2 reads FVKESK. The CDR3 length is 13 residues. The CDR3 nucleotides are TGTGCCAGCAGCCGGTATGGGAACACTGAAGCTTTCTTT. The encoded protein is CASSRYGNTEAFF.

The rearrangement uses TRBV6-5 and TRBJ2-2; 11 bases agree with TRBD1. CDR1 is MNHEY and CDR2 is SVGAGI in the germline V gene. The CDR3 contains 15 residues. V lost 6 bases to trimming and J lost 5 bases; unmatched junction nucleotides: 5. CDR3 sequence reads: CASRVRDRGTGELFF. The CDR3 DNA is TGTGCCAGCAGGGTCCGGGACAGGGGGACCGGGGAGCTGTTTTTT.

Concerning this clone: The junction differs from germline at one of its ends, possibly a read error. This chain links TRBV20-1 with TRBJ2-7; D is possibly TRBD2 (6 bases). The V gene's germline CDR1 is DFQATT and CDR2 SNEGSKA (reference sequence). This CDR3 is built from 14 residues. The CDR3 region is CSASIPSAPYERYF. DNA for the CDR3: TGCAGTGCTAGTATTCCTAGCGCGCCCTACGAGCGGTACTTC.

This rearrangement joins TRBV5-6 to TRBJ2-1; D is unresolved. Germline V gene lookup returns CDR1 SGHDT and CDR2 YYEEEE. The CDR3 length is 15 residues. The V end was cut by 2 bases, the J end by 9 bases, with 18 bases between. The CDR3 DNA is TGTGCCAGCAGCTTATTTGGTACGGTTGCCGGTGAGCAGTTCTTC. Protein product: CASSLFGTVAGEQFF. The whole variable domain, filled in from reference TRBV5-6 and TRBJ2-1, reads DAGVTQSPTHLIKTRGQQVTLRCSPKSGHDTVSWYQQALGQGPQFIFQYYEEEERQRGNFPDRFSGHQFPNYSSELNVNALLLGDSALYLCASSLFGTVAGEQFFGPGTRLTVL.

The V call is TRBV19, the J call TRBJ2-7; 9 nucleotides match TRBD1. V shed 4 bases and J 2 bases; nucleotides not matched to a gene: 6. CDR1 and CDR2 from the germline V gene are LNHDA and SQIVND (reference sequence). This CDR3 spans 15 amino acids. For the CDR3, the DNA is TGTGCCAGTAGTAGACCTGGGACAGGGACCTACGAGCAGTACTTC. Protein sequence: CASSRPGTGTYEQYF.

V is TRBV7-9 and J is TRBJ1-4; 8 nucleotides agree with TRBD1. The germline V gene has CDR1 SEHNR and CDR2 FQNEAQ (reference sequence). V lost 8 bases to trimming and J lost 4 bases; unmatched junction nucleotides: 12. The CDR3 runs 16 residues. The CDR3 sequence is CASGRTGNQFNEKLFF. The CDR3 DNA sequence: TGTGCCAGCGGTCGGACAGGGAATCAGTTTAATGAAAAACTGTTTTTT.

The chain combines TRBV18 with TRBJ1-3; D may be TRBD1 (6 bases). The germline V and J ends were trimmed by 3 bases and 0 bases, with 9 bases remaining between them. This CDR3 comprises 15 residues. CDR1 and CDR2 (germline): KGHSH, LQKENI. The CDR3 reads CASSPGQVSGNTIYF. The CDR3 bases are TGTGCCAGCTCACCGGGACAAGTCTCTGGAAACACCATATATTTT.

This clone was recorded only once. The chain is built from TRBV5-4 and TRBJ1-1; D is unclear. CDR3 length: 15 residues. CDR1 SGHNT and CDR2 YYREEE come from the germline V gene (reference sequence). V lost 4 bases and J lost 1, with 14 bases in between. This CDR3 reads CASSLGLNQNTEAFF. The CDR3 DNA reads as TGTGCCAGCAGCCTTGGACTGAATCAGAACACTGAAGCTTTCTTT.

The V gene is TRBV28, the J gene TRBJ1-2; 7 positions agree with TRBD1. Looked up from germline, CDR1 is MDHEN and CDR2 is SYDVKM. The V gene end was trimmed by 8 bases and the J gene end by 4 bases; junction bases not matched to a gene: 10. The CDR3 spans 14 residues. The CDR3 nucleotides are TGTGCCAGCGGTACACAGGGGCGGGGCTATGGCTACACCTTC. It codes for CASGTQGRGYGYTF.

This clone has a single count. This sequence joins TRBV2 and TRBJ1-6; D is undetermined. CDR1 and CDR2 from the germline V gene are SNHLY and FYNNEI. The V gene lost 8 bases and the J gene lost 0 bases, with 11 bases spanning the gap. There are 15 residues in the CDR3. The CDR3 loop reads CASHRRSSYNSPLHF. The CDR3, as DNA: TGTGCCAGCCATCGGAGAAGCTCCTATAATTCACCCCTCCACTTT.

About this clone: Other DNA variants within this sample encode the same CDR3. The chain combines TRBV15 with TRBJ2-7; D may match TRBD1 or TRBD2 (6 bases each). The CDR3 loop spans 16 amino acids. Between the trimmed V and J ends, which lost 0 bases and 6 bases, there was a span of 18 bases. CDR1 is LNHNV, CDR2 YYDKDF, per germline (reference sequence). For the CDR3, the DNA is TGTGCCACCAGCAGAGATTGGGTTGTCAGGGGAGGCGAGCAGTACTTC. Residues: CATSRDWVVRGGEQYF.

The chain joins TRBV15 to TRBJ2-7, with D tentatively TRBD1 (6 bases). CDR3 length: 17 residues. V was cut by 0 bases and J by 3 bases, with 18 bases left in between. Germline V gene lookup returns CDR1 LNHNV and CDR2 YYDKDF (reference sequence). The CDR3 reads CATSRDLYRDLDYEQYF. For the CDR3, the DNA is TGTGCCACCAGCAGAGATCTTTACAGGGACCTGGACTACGAGCAGTACTTC.

The chain joins TRBV19 to TRBJ2-2; 7 bases match TRBD1. The CDR3 has 17 residues. The V gene end was trimmed by 4 bases and the J gene end by 1 base; junction bases not matched to a gene: 9. Germline V CDR1 and CDR2: LNHDA, SQIVND (reference sequence). In DNA, the CDR3 is TGTGCCAGTAGTACACCCGGTAGACAGGGGAACACCGGGGAGCTGTTTTTT. This codes for CASSTPGRQGNTGELFF.

The chain combines TRBV25-1 with TRBJ1-5; D is possibly TRBD1 (5 bases). Germline values: CDR1 MGHDK, CDR2 SYGVNS. The CDR3 extends over 14 amino acids. Trimming removed 3 bases at V and 7 bases at J, with 13 bases between. CDR3 DNA: TGTGCCAGCAGTGAGCCAGGGAACAGACAGCCCCAGCATTTT. Residues: CASSEPGNRQPQHF.

The chain combines TRBV6-1 with TRBJ2-7; a weak D match, TRBD2 (5 bases). Trimming cost V 1 base and J 3 bases, with 13 bases left between them. The CDR3 consists of 15 residues. The germline gives CDR1 MNHNS, CDR2 SASEGT. For the CDR3, the DNA is TGTGCCAGCAGTGAAGGTAAGCGCCGGGACTACGAGCAGTACTTC. Translating it yields CASSEGKRRDYEQYF.

The V and J genes are TRBV7-2 and TRBJ1-1; 7 nucleotides line up with TRBD1. This CDR3 region has 13 residues. V dropped 5 bases and J dropped 3; count of bases not matched to a gene: 3. Germline V gene data show CDR1 as SGHTA and CDR2 as FQGNSA. CDR3 region: CASSRDRDTEAFF. The CDR3 bases are TGTGCCAGCAGCCGAGACAGGGACACTGAAGCTTTCTTT. The full variable domain, in which reference TRBV7-2 and TRBJ1-1 provide the parts outside the CDR3, is GAGVSQSPSNKVTEKGKDVELRCDPISGHTALYWYRQSLGQGLEFLIYFQGNSAPDKSGLPSDRFSAERTGGSVSTLTIQRTQQEDSAVYLCASSRDRDTEAFFGQGTRLTVV.